The 6 T cell receptor beta chains listed next were all sequenced from one sample in a study of long-term antiretroviral therapy in people with HIV. The libraries were made with immunoSEQ v3.0 at survey level. Libraries were prepared by immunoSEQ multiplex PCR; TCRdb keeps only in-frame clonotypes and omits some of them. The sample comprises about 23,000 clones, approximately 80% of which are singletons, and 10% to 15% rests with the top ten. Sequencing used unsorted PBMCs, obtained 1.6 years after starting antiretroviral therapy. Receptors originate from a man between 35 and 55 years old with HIV.

The chain recombines TRBV4-2 with TRBJ2-7; TRBD1 aligns across 9 bases. After removal of 1 base from V and 1 base from J, the junction contained 2 bases not matched to a gene. The CDR3 spans 15 residues. Germline V lookup: CDR1 LGHNA, CDR2 YNFKEQ. DNA of the CDR3: TGTGCCAGCAGCCAAGTGGGACAGGGATCCTACGAGCAGTACTTC. It is translated as CASSQVGQGSYEQYF.

The V gene is TRBV7-9, the J gene TRBJ1-1; the D is unclear. The CDR3 is made up of 12 amino acids. CDR1 is SEHNR, CDR2 FQNEAQ, per germline (reference sequence). Trimming left V 5 bases short and J 6 bases short, with 10 bases between. The CDR3, as DNA: TGTGCCAGCAGCCCAGTGGCCCCTGAAGCTTTCTTT. Protein product: CASSPVAPEAFF.

The chain employs TRBV5-6 and TRBJ2-1; D unresolved. Trimming removed 4 bases from V and 8 bases from J, with 10 bases in between. Looked up from germline, CDR1 is SGHDT and CDR2 is YYEEEE. This CDR3 contains 12 residues. The CDR3 is CASSPLGYEQFF. The CDR3 DNA reads as TGTGCCAGCAGCCCCTTGGGGTATGAGCAGTTCTTC. The full variable domain, in which reference TRBV5-6 and TRBJ2-1 provide the parts outside the CDR3, is DAGVTQSPTHLIKTRGQQVTLRCSPKSGHDTVSWYQQALGQGPQFIFQYYEEEERQRGNFPDRFSGHQFPNYSSELNVNALLLGDSALYLCASSPLGYEQFFGPGTRLTVL.

A single count supports this clone. The rearrangement links TRBV10-1 to TRBJ1-3; perhaps TRBD1 as D (5 bases). CDR3 length equals 15 residues. Germline V lookup: CDR1 WNHNN, CDR2 SYGVQD (reference sequence). The V gene lost 0 bases and the J gene lost 0 bases, with 6 bases spanning the gap. CDR3 loop: CASSESGGSGNTIYF. The DNA for the CDR3 is TGCGCCAGCAGTGAGTCCGGGGGCTCTGGAAACACCATATATTTT.

The chain is built from TRBV6-1 and TRBJ2-3; the D is unclear. Germline loops: CDR1 MNHNS, CDR2 SASEGT. V lost 6 bases, J lost 8 bases, and 12 bases lay in between. The CDR3 runs 12 residues. The CDR3 is CASSDLKGTQYF. In DNA form, the CDR3 reads TGTGCCAGCAGCGATTTGAAGGGTACGCAGTATTTT.

The chain uses TRBV29-1 and TRBJ2-5; D ambiguous. CDR1 and CDR2 (germline): SQVTM, ANQGSEA. The V end was cut by 4 bases, the J end by 2 bases, with 20 bases between. There are 16 residues in the CDR3. In nucleotides, the CDR3 is TGCAGCGTTGTTAGTTGGGAATTGAAGCCGCAAGAGACCCAGTACTTC. It yields the protein CSVVSWELKPQETQYF.